This TCR beta chain was obtained from a study of cytomegalovirus exposure and HLA in healthy donors. In the case of this clone: Its antigen is not known.

Donors came from a validation cohort of 95 to 150 subjects, distinct from the first 666-subject cohort. The V gene's germline CDR1 is ENHRY and CDR2 SYGVKD. Trimming took 4 bases from V and 0 from J, leaving 10 bases between them. CDR3 length: 14 residues. Study-level results: In the 120 or so validation repertoires, more than 85% of cluster scores exceeded 0, per a later analysis. The study put under 200 TCR beta chains on its list as cytomegalovirus-associated. As confirmed in vitro, a few CMV-associated chains were specific for CMV antigens.

Clones were sequenced by immunoSEQ multiplex PCR, and TCRdb holds only the in-frame ones, with some missing. This table has 200,000 to 250,000 clones, approximately 80% appearing once. V usage is TRBV10-3 and J usage is TRBJ2-7, with D perhaps matching TRBD2 (7 bases). Sequencing used PBMCs. The receptor was isolated from a woman in her twenties or thirties in good health and CMV-seropositive. The CDR3 reads CAISAGGGSYEQYF. The CDR3 DNA reads as TGTGCCATCAGTGCGGGGGGCGGCTCCTACGAGCAGTACTTC.